What follows are 21 T cell receptor beta chains derived from one specimen sequenced in a study of control samples from healthy donors and cancer patients. Clones were sequenced by immunoSEQ multiplex PCR, and TCRdb holds only the in-frame ones, with some missing. The repertoire holds some 130,000 clones, with about 95% as singletons. The sample was blood. These receptors all stem from a young man in good health.

This clone was picked up a small number of times. CDR3 amino acids: CASSQDSPQRGEQYF. CDR3 nucleotide sequence: TGCGCCAGCAGCCAAGATAGTCCCCAGCGGGGCGAGCAGTACTTC. The chain recombines TRBV4-1 with TRBJ2-7; the match to TRBD2 covers 7 bases. V gave up 0 bases and J gave up 6 bases; unmatched junction bases: 8. This CDR3 is 15 amino acids long. The V gene's germline CDR1 is MGHRA and CDR2 YSYEKL.

The V call is TRBV9, the J call TRBJ2-7; 7 bases line up with TRBD2. CDR3 size: 13 residues. Germline assignment: CDR1 SGDLS and CDR2 YYNGEE. With 3 bases clipped from V and 6 bases from J, the junction kept 6 bases outside the gene matches. In DNA form, the CDR3 reads TGTGCCAGCAGCGGGGGGGGTTCCCTCGAGCAGTACTTC. Translation gives CASSGGGSLEQYF. Combining the CDR3 with reference TRBV9 and TRBJ2-7 gives the whole variable domain DSGVTQTPKHLITATGQRVTLRCSPRSGDLSVYWYQQSLDQGLQFLIQYYNGEERAKGNILERFSAQQFPDLHSELNLSSLELGDSALYFCASSGGGSLEQYFGPGTRLTVT.

The J gene is TRBJ1-3, the V gene TRBV19; D is unclear. Germline V lookup: CDR1 LNHDA, CDR2 SQIVND (reference sequence). V gave up 6 bases and J gave up 3 bases, with 24 bases separating them. The CDR3 length is 18 residues. CDR3 sequence reads: CASSRTPAAVNDGNTIYF. CDR3 sequence (DNA): TGTGCCAGTAGCCGCACCCCGGCGGCAGTTAATGATGGAAACACCATATATTTT.

The chain is built from TRBV4-1 and TRBJ2-1, with 7 bases identical to TRBD1. The length of the CDR3 is 16 residues. CDR1 is MGHRA, CDR2 YSYEKL, per germline. V shed 4 bases, J shed 4 bases, and the junction held 10 bases outside the gene matches. The CDR3 protein is CASSLPAQGVYNEQFF. DNA for the CDR3: TGCGCCAGCAGCCTCCCCGCCCAGGGGGTTTACAATGAGCAGTTCTTC.

The chain combines TRBV29-1 with TRBJ2-7; 9 nucleotides match TRBD1. Trimming cost V 6 bases and J 1 base; bases outside gene matches: 7. This CDR3 is built from 14 residues. CDR1 and CDR2 (germline): SQVTM, ANQGSEA. Written as DNA, the CDR3 is TGCAGCGTGGGACCGGGACAGGGATCCTACGAGCAGTACTTC. This codes for CSVGPGQGSYEQYF.

Worth noting for this clone: It is unclear where the CDR3 begins or ends on the DNA, so no DNA is shown, and the CDR3 is as TCRdb lists it. This chain connects TRBV6-2 or TRBV6-3 to TRBJ2-7; the D call of TRBD1 is as the table states it, not checked on the DNA. CDR1 is MNHEY and CDR2 is SVGEGT in the germline V gene. The CDR3 sequence runs 13 residues, both termini included. The CDR3 protein is CASSSSDSYEQYF.

The CDR3 DNA sequence: TGCGCCAGCAGCCAAGGTCAGGGGTTTACGTACAATGAGCAGTTCTTC. This codes for CASSQGQGFTYNEQFF. The chain has TRBV4-1 and TRBJ2-1; D might be TRBD1 (6 bases). V gave up 1 base and J gave up 4 bases, with 14 bases separating them. From germline, CDR1 is MGHRA and CDR2 YSYEKL. The CDR3 covers 16 residues.

This clone appeared many times. The genes are TRBV6-5 and TRBJ2-2; 7 nucleotides align to TRBD1. The CDR3 runs 15 residues. After removal of 6 bases from V and 3 bases from J, the junction contained 7 bases not matched to a gene. CDR1 is MNHEY, CDR2 SVGAGI, per germline. The CDR3 reads CASRVGQGDTGELFF. CDR3 in DNA: TGTGCCAGCAGGGTAGGGCAGGGGGACACCGGGGAGCTGTTTTTT.

This sequence joins TRBV20-1 and TRBJ2-7; weak D call: TRBD2 (7 bases). In germline, CDR1 is DFQATT, CDR2 SNEGSKA (reference sequence). CDR3 size: 11 residues. In nucleotides, the CDR3 is TGCAGCTCGAGGGGGGGCTACGAGCAGTACTTC. Amino acids: CSSRGGYEQYF.

On this clone: One junction end disagrees with the germline gene, perhaps due to a read error. V gene TRBV24-1 combines with J gene TRBJ1-5, with 9 bases lining up with TRBD1. The CDR3 contains 16 residues. The germline gives CDR1 KGHDR, CDR2 SFDVKD. In nucleotides, the CDR3 is TGTGTCACCAGTGATTGGGACAGGGTTTGCAATCAGCCCCAGCATTTT. Protein product: CVTSDWDRVCNQPQHF.

The chain employs TRBV19 and TRBJ1-1, with D possibly TRBD1 on 6 matching bases. The germline CDR1 and CDR2 sequences are LNHDA and SQIVND (reference sequence). The CDR3 consists of 17 residues. Between the trimmed V and J ends, which lost 5 bases and 2 bases, there was a span of 21 bases. The CDR3 region is CASSLLTGHPGNTEAFF. As DNA, the CDR3 is TGTGCCAGTAGTCTCCTGACAGGTCACCCGGGTAACACTGAAGCTTTCTTT.

This sequence joins TRBV7-2 and TRBJ1-5, with 7 bases that match TRBD1. Germline V gene data show CDR1 as SGHTA and CDR2 as FQGNSA. J lost 3 bases, V lost 1 base, and 9 bases had no gene match. This CDR3 is 17 amino acids long. DNA for the CDR3: TGTGCCAGCAGCTTAGGGAGGGGGCGCTGGAACAATCAGCCCCAGCATTTT. Translated: CASSLGRGRWNNQPQHF.

This clone was picked up one time. The rearrangement uses TRBV5-1 and TRBJ2-7, with D perhaps being TRBD1 or TRBD2 (5 bases each). Germline values: CDR1 SGHRS, CDR2 YFSETQ. With 4 bases removed from V and 3 bases from J, the gap between germline ends came to 14 bases. CDR3 length: 14 residues. Here the CDR3 reads CASSAGTVLYEQYF. The CDR3, as DNA: TGCGCCAGCAGCGCCGGGACCGTTCTCTACGAGCAGTACTTC.

The chain has TRBV30 and TRBJ2-7; D not resolved. CDR1 GTSNPN and CDR2 SVGIG come from the germline V gene (reference sequence). Between the trimmed V and J ends, which lost 0 bases and 5 bases, there was a span of 11 bases. This CDR3 comprises 13 residues. CDR3 in amino acids: CAWSVRGFDEQYF. The DNA of the CDR3 is TGTGCCTGGAGTGTACGCGGATTCGACGAGCAGTACTTC.

The chain combines TRBV27 with TRBJ1-2; 9 nucleotides agree with TRBD1. The CDR3 totals 14 residues. Germline assignment: CDR1 MNHEY and CDR2 SMNVEV (reference sequence). Germline trimming cut 6 bases from V and 3 bases from J; bases unmatched to any gene: 5. Written as DNA, the CDR3 is TGTGCCAGCAGGCACAGGGGGCTGGACTATGGCTACACCTTC. It specifies CASRHRGLDYGYTF.

The chain uses TRBV11-3 and TRBJ2-7; the D gene is possibly TRBD1 (5 bases). The CDR3 sequence is 14 residues long. The V gene's germline CDR1 is SGHNT and CDR2 YENEEA. The V end lost 1 base, the J end lost 3 bases, and 10 bases lay between the germline ends. Here the CDR3 DNA reads TGTGCCAGCAGCTTAGCGTCGCAGGGCTACGAGCAGTACTTC. Translating it yields CASSLASQGYEQYF.

The J gene is TRBJ2-7, the V gene TRBV7-8; perhaps TRBD2 as D (5 bases). The CDR3 loop spans 14 amino acids. V was shortened by 5 bases and J by 3 bases, with 14 bases between the two germline ends. Germline-derived CDR1 and CDR2 are SGHVS and FQNEAQ. CDR3 region: CASSPRLGDYEQYF. The CDR3 nucleotides read TGTGCCAGCAGCCCCCGACTCGGGGACTACGAGCAGTACTTC.

The chain uses TRBV28 and TRBJ2-7; 9 bases are a match to TRBD1. With V trimmed by 5 bases and J by 0 bases, 5 bases remained unmatched. This CDR3 spans 15 amino acids. In germline, CDR1 is MDHEN, CDR2 SYDVKM. CDR3 in DNA: TGTGCCAGCAGTCCAGGGACAGGGATCTCCTACGAGCAGTACTTC. Encoded protein: CASSPGTGISYEQYF.

With regard to this clone: Other DNA variants within this sample encode the same CDR3. The chain couples TRBV12-3 or TRBV12-4 to TRBJ2-1; D not resolved. The CDR3 has 10 residues. The germline V and J ends were trimmed by 2 bases and 7 bases, with 0 bases remaining between them. For the CDR3, the DNA is TGTGCCAGCAGTTTAAATGAGCAGTTCTTC. Protein sequence: CASSLNEQFF.

The chain joins TRBV6-2 or TRBV6-3 to TRBJ1-3; D is perhaps TRBD1 (5 bases). V was cut by 5 bases and J by 3 bases, with 17 bases left in between. CDR3 size: 16 residues. The germline gives CDR1 MNHEY, CDR2 SVGEGT. CDR3 in DNA: TGTGCCAGCAGTGTCGCCAGGGACCGGAGTGGAAACACCATATATTTT. This codes for CASSVARDRSGNTIYF.

The chain links TRBV6-2 or TRBV6-3 to TRBJ2-1, with no clear D. The CDR3 length is 13 residues. Germline CDR1 and CDR2: MNHEY and SVGEGT. Trimming pared 6 bases from V and 9 bases from J, leaving 15 bases between. The CDR3 region has the DNA TGTGCCAGCAGCAAAGTAAATTGGGGTGAGCAGTTCTTC. Translation: CASSKVNWGEQFF.